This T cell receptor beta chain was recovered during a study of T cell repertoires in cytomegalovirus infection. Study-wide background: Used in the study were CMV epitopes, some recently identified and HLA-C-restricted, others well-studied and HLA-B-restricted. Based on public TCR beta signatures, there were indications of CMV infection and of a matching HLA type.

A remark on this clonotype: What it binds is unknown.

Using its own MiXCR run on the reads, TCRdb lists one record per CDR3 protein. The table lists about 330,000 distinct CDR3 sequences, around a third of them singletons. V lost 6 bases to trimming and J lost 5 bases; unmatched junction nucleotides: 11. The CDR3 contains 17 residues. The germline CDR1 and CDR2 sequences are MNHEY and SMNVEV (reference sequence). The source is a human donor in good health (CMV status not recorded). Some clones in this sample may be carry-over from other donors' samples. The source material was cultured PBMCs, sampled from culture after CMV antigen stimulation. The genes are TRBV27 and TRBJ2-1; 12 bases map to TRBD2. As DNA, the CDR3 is TGTGCCAGCAGCCTAAGGCTAGCGGGAGGGCGTGACAATGAGCAGTTCTTC. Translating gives CASSLRLAGGRDNEQFF.